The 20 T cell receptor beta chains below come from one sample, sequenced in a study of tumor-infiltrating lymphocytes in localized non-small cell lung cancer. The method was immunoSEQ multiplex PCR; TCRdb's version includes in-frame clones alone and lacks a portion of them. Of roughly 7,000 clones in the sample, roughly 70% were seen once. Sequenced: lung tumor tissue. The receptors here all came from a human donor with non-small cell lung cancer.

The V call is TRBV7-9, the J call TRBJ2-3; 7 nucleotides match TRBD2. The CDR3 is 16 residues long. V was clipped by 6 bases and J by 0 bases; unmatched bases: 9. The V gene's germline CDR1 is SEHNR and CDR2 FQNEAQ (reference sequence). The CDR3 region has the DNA TGTGCCAGCAGGTCCGTAGCGGGTAGTAGCACAGATACGCAGTATTTT. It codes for CASRSVAGSSTDTQYF.

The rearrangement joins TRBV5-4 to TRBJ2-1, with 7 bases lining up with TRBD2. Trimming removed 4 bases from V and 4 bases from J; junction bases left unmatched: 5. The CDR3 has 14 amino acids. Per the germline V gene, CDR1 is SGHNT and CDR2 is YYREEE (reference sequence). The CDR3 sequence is CASSSGVSYNEQFF. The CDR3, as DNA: TGTGCCAGCAGCAGCGGGGTCTCTTACAATGAGCAGTTCTTC.

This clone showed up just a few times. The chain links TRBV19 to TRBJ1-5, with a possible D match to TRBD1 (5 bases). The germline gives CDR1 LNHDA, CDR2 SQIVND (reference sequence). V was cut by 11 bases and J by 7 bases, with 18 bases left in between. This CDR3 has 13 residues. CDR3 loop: CAGSEARGQPQHF. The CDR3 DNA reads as TGTGCCGGATCGGAAGCCCGGGGGCAGCCCCAGCATTTT.

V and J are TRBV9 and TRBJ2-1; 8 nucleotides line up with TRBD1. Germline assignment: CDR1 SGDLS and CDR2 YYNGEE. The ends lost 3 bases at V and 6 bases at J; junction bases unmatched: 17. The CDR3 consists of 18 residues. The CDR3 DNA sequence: TGTGCCAGCAGCGCGGGACCTTGGCAGGGGGCGCCGGGCAATGAGCAGTTCTTC. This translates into CASSAGPWQGAPGNEQFF. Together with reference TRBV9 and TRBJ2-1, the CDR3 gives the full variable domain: DSGVTQTPKHLITATGQRVTLRCSPRSGDLSVYWYQQSLDQGLQFLIQYYNGEERAKGNILERFSAQQFPDLHSELNLSSLELGDSALYFCASSAGPWQGAPGNEQFFGPGTRLTVL.

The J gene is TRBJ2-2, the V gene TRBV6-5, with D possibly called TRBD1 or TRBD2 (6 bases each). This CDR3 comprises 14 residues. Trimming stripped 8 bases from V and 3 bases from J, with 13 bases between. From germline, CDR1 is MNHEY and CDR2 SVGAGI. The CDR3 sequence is CASERAGDTGELFF. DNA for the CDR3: TGTGCCAGCGAGCGGGCAGGGGACACCGGGGAGCTGTTTTTT.

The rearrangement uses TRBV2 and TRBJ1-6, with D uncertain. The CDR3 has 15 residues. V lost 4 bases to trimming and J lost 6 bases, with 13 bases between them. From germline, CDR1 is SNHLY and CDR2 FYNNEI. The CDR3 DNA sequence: TGTGCCAGCAGTGGTTCGGGCGGAGTTAATTCACCCCTCCACTTT. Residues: CASSGSGGVNSPLHF.

The CDR3 loop is CASSTRTGEYDYGYTF. In DNA, the CDR3 is TGTGCCAGCAGCACCCGGACAGGGGAATATGACTATGGCTACACCTTC. The rearrangement uses TRBV7-8 and TRBJ1-2, with TRBD1 matching 9 bases. The germline V gene has CDR1 SGHVS and CDR2 FQNEAQ. Trimming removed 5 bases from V and 3 bases from J; junction bases left unmatched: 10. The CDR3 is 16 residues long.

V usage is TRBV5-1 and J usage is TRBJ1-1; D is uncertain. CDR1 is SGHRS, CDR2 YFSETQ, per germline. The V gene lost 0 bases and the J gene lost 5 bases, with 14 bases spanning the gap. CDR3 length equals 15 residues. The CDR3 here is CASSLASAGWTEAFF. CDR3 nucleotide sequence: TGCGCCAGCAGCTTGGCCTCCGCGGGGTGGACTGAAGCTTTCTTT.

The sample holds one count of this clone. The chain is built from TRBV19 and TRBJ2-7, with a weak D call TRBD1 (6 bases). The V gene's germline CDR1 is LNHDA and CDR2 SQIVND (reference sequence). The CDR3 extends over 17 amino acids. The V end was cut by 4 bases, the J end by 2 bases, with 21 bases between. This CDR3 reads CASSKTGPYSRAYEQYF. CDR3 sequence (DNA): TGTGCCAGTAGTAAGACAGGACCTTACTCAAGAGCCTACGAGCAGTACTTC.

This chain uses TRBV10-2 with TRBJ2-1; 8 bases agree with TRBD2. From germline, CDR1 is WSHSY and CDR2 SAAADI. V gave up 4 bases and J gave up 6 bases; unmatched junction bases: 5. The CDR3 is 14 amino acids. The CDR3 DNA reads TGCGCCAGCAGTGCGGGACTAGGAGGCAATGAGCAGTTCTTC. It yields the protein CASSAGLGGNEQFF.

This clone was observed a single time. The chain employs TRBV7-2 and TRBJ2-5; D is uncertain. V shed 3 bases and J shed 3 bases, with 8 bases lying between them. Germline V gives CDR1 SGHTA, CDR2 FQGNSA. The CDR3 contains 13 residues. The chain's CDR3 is CASSLAAKETQYF. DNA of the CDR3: TGTGCCAGCAGCTTGGCAGCTAAAGAGACCCAGTACTTC.

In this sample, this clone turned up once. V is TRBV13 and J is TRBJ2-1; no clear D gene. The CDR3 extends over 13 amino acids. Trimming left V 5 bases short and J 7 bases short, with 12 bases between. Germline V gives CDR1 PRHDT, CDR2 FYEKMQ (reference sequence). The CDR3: CASSINGHNEQFF. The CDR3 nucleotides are TGTGCCAGCAGCATTAACGGGCATAATGAGCAGTTCTTC.

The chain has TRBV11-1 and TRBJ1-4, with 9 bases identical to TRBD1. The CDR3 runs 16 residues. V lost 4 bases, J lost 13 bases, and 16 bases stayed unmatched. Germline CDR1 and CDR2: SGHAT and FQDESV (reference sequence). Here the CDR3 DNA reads TGTGCCAGCAGCTACCGGCCGGGACAGGGTCTTTACGGACTGTTTTTT. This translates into CASSYRPGQGLYGLFF.

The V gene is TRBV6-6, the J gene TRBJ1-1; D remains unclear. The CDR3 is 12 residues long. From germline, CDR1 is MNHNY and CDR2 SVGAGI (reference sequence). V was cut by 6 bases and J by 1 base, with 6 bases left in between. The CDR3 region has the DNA TGTGCCAGCAGCAATCGGAACACTGAAGCTTTCTTT. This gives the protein CASSNRNTEAFF.

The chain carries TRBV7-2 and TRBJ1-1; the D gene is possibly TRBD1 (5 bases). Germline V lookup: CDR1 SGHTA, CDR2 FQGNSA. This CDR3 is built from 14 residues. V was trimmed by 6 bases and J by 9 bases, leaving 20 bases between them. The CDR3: CASSSRGTLRQAFF. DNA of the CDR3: TGTGCCAGCAGTTCACGGGGGACTTTACGACAAGCTTTCTTT.

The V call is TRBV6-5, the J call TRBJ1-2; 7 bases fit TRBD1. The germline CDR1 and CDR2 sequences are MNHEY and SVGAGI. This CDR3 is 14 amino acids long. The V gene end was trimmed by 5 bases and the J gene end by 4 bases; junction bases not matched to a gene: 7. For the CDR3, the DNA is TGTGCCAGCAGTCTGGACAGGTCTTCCTATGGCTACACCTTC. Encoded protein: CASSLDRSSYGYTF.

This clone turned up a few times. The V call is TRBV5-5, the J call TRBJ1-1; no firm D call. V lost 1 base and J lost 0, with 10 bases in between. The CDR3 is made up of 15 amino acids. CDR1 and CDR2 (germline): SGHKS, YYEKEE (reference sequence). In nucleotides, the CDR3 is TGTGCCAGCAGCTTGTCGGTCAGCCTGAACACTGAAGCTTTCTTT. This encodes CASSLSVSLNTEAFF.

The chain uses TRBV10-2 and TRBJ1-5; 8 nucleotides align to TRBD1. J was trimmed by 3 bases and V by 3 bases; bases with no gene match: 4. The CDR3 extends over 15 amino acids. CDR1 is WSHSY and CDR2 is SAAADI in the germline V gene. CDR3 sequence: CASSDQGAINQPQHF. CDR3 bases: TGCGCCAGCAGTGATCAGGGGGCAATCAATCAGCCCCAGCATTTT.

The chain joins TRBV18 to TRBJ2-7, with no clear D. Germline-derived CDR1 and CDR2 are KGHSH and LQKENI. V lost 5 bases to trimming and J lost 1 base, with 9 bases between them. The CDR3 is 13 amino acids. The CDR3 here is CASSSGRSYEQYF. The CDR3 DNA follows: TGTGCCAGCTCATCGGGTCGTTCCTACGAGCAGTACTTC.

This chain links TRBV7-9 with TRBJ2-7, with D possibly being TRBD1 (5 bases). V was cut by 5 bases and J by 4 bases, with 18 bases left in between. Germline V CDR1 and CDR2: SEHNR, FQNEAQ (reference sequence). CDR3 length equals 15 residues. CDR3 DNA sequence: TGTGCCAGCAGCCCCTGGGGAAAGGGGCAGTACGAGCAGTACTTC. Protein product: CASSPWGKGQYEQYF.